These 16 T cell receptor beta chains were sequenced from one sample in a study of blood T cell repertoires in COVID-19. The protocol was immunoSEQ multiplex PCR, while the TCRdb copy is restricted to in-frame clones and leaves out a portion. The profile shows some 400,000 clones, about 90% of them singletons. The sample taken for sequencing was peripheral blood. The source of these receptors is an older woman with COVID-19, enrolled during active disease.

In this sample, this clone turned up once. The rearrangement uses TRBV10-3 and TRBJ2-7; TRBD1 might be the D (6 bases). V lost 3 bases and J 3 bases, leaving 18 bases between the germline ends. CDR3 length equals 16 residues. Germline CDR1 reads ENHRY; CDR2 reads SYGVKD. The chain's CDR3 is CAISDPKSGEGYEQYF. The CDR3 DNA sequence: TGTGCCATCAGTGACCCTAAGTCAGGGGAAGGCTACGAGCAGTACTTC.

The chain carries TRBV28 and TRBJ2-7; TRBD1 matches at 9 bases. CDR1 MDHEN and CDR2 SYDVKM come from the germline V gene. J was trimmed by 7 bases and V by 5 bases; bases with no gene match: 9. CDR3 size: 14 residues. As DNA, the CDR3 is TGTGCCAGCAGTCACGACAGGGGGTTAAAGGAGCAGTACTTC. It translates to CASSHDRGLKEQYF.

The chain is built from TRBV5-1 and TRBJ2-5, with TRBD1 as a possible D gene (5 bases). Germline assignment: CDR1 SGHRS and CDR2 YFSETQ. The CDR3 loop spans 13 amino acids. V lost 0 bases and J lost 7, with 10 bases in between. The CDR3 protein is CASSLDPTGTQYF. The CDR3 DNA reads TGCGCCAGCAGCTTGGACCCAACAGGGACCCAGTACTTC. Combining the CDR3 with reference TRBV5-1 and TRBJ2-5 gives the whole variable domain KAGVTQTPRYLIKTRGQQVTLSCSPISGHRSVSWYQQTPGQGLQFLFEYFSETQRNKGNFPGRFSGRQFSNSRSEMNVSTLELGDSALYLCASSLDPTGTQYFGPGTRLLVL.

On this clone: The same CDR3 arises from other DNA sequences in this sample as well. The chain combines TRBV4-1 with TRBJ2-1; TRBD2 agrees at 8 bases. V trimming: 1 base; J trimming: 4 bases; junction bases outside the gene matches: 3. The germline V gene encodes CDR1 MGHRA and CDR2 YSYEKL. The CDR3 is made up of 15 amino acids. The chain's CDR3 is CASSQAGGPYNEQFF. The CDR3 region has the DNA TGCGCCAGCAGCCAAGCGGGGGGGCCATACAATGAGCAGTTCTTC.

The CDR3 nucleotides are TGTGCCTGGAGTCGCCGTGGGACTAAAAAAAACATTCAGTACTTC. This sequence encodes CAWSRRGTKKNIQYF. The chain recombines TRBV30 with TRBJ2-4, with 7 bases aligning to TRBD2. CDR3 length: 15 amino acids. With V trimmed by 2 bases and J by 4 bases, 8 bases remained unmatched. Germline V CDR1 and CDR2: GTSNPN, SVGIG (reference sequence).

The chain carries TRBV3-1 (or the pseudogene TRBV3-2) and TRBJ2-5; unclear D gene. V dropped 1 base and J dropped 8 bases, with 11 bases sitting between them. Germline-derived CDR1 and CDR2 are LGHDT and YNNKEL (reference sequence). CDR3 length equals 13 residues. CDR3 bases: TGTGCCAGCAGCCAAGGGGTAGCCAAAACCCAGTACTTC. Translating it yields CASSQGVAKTQYF.

The chain is built from TRBV2 and TRBJ1-6; 8 bases fit TRBD1. Germline values: CDR1 SNHLY, CDR2 FYNNEI. The CDR3 is 15 amino acids. V shed 7 bases and J 6 bases; nucleotides not matched to a gene: 8. The CDR3 reads CASNPTGDFNSPLHF. In nucleotides, the CDR3 is TGTGCCAGCAACCCGACAGGGGACTTTAATTCACCCCTCCACTTT. Drawing the rest from reference TRBV2 and TRBJ1-6, the complete variable domain is EPEVTQTPSHQVTQMGQEVILRCVPISNHLYFYWYRQILGQKVEFLVSFYNNEISEKSEIFDDQFSVERPDGSNFTLKIRSTKLEDSAMYFCASNPTGDFNSPLHFGNGTRLTVT.

The V call is TRBV2, the J call TRBJ1-2, with D tentatively TRBD1 (6 bases). The V gene's germline CDR1 is SNHLY and CDR2 FYNNEI. V shed 2 bases and J shed 8 bases, with 12 bases lying between them. This CDR3 is 13 amino acids long. The CDR3 loop reads CASSETGKVGYTF. The CDR3 DNA reads as TGTGCCAGCAGTGAAACAGGGAAGGTCGGCTACACCTTC.

The CDR3 bases are TGCGCCAGCAGCTTGGAAGGGGGCAAGCCTAACTATGGCTACACCTTC. Amino acid sequence: CASSLEGGKPNYGYTF. V usage is TRBV5-1 and J usage is TRBJ1-2; 7 bases align to TRBD1. Looked up from germline, CDR1 is SGHRS and CDR2 is YFSETQ. The CDR3 has 16 residues. J lost 0 bases, V lost 0 bases, and 5 bases had no gene match.

The CDR3 coding sequence is TGCGCCAGCAGCCAACGTCTAACAGGGACTAGCGGGATAGACTTCACAGATACGCAGTATTTT. Protein: CASSQRLTGTSGIDFTDTQYF. The chain uses TRBV4-1 and TRBJ2-3; 13 nucleotides line up with TRBD2. The CDR3 runs to 21 residues. The germline V gene has CDR1 MGHRA and CDR2 YSYEKL. V shed 2 bases, J shed 2 bases, and the junction held 16 bases outside the gene matches.

The rearrangement links TRBV2 to TRBJ2-7; D is uncertain. CDR1 and CDR2 from the germline V gene are SNHLY and FYNNEI. CDR3 size: 13 residues. V was pared by 6 bases and J by 1 base, with 10 bases between. The CDR3 coding sequence is TGTGCCAGCAGGGAGATGCTTTCCTACGAGCAGTACTTC. Translated: CASREMLSYEQYF.

The chain combines TRBV4-1 with TRBJ2-7; 8 nucleotides align to TRBD1. The CDR3 length is 18 residues. In germline, CDR1 is MGHRA, CDR2 YSYEKL. After removal of 1 base from V and 4 bases from J, the junction contained 15 bases not matched to a gene. Here the CDR3 reads CASSQGRQGLPLVYEQYF. The CDR3 coding sequence is TGCGCCAGCAGCCAAGGACGACAGGGGCTCCCCCTCGTATACGAGCAGTACTTC.

The V gene is TRBV7-2, the J gene TRBJ2-5, with D possibly matching TRBD2 (7 bases). The germline V and J ends were trimmed by 2 bases and 3 bases, with 13 bases remaining between them. CDR1 is SGHTA, CDR2 FQGNSA, per germline. This CDR3 has 15 residues. The CDR3 nucleotides are TGTGCCAGCAGCTTATATGGGGGGGGCAAAGAGACCCAGTACTTC. This gives the protein CASSLYGGGKETQYF.

The rearrangement joins TRBV9 to TRBJ1-4; the match to TRBD1 covers 10 bases. CDR3 length: 14 residues. Germline assignment: CDR1 SGDLS and CDR2 YYNGEE. Trimming removed 3 bases from V and 10 bases from J; junction bases left unmatched: 6. The CDR3 DNA sequence: TGTGCCAGCAGCGCATTGACAGGGGGCGGAAAACTGTTTTTT. It codes for CASSALTGGGKLFF.

This chain links TRBV9 with TRBJ2-2; TRBD1 matches 9 bases. This CDR3 spans 18 amino acids. Germline CDR1 SGDLS, CDR2 YYNGEE. V trimming: 4 bases; J trimming: 2 bases; junction bases outside the gene matches: 12. The CDR3 bases are TGTGCCAGCAGCACCCGGGACAGGGCGTCACGAAACACCGGGGAGCTGTTTTTT. Its translation is CASSTRDRASRNTGELFF. Complete variable domain (other parts from reference TRBV9 and TRBJ2-2): DSGVTQTPKHLITATGQRVTLRCSPRSGDLSVYWYQQSLDQGLQFLIQYYNGEERAKGNILERFSAQQFPDLHSELNLSSLELGDSALYFCASSTRDRASRNTGELFFGEGSRLTVL.

The rearrangement joins TRBV7-2 to TRBJ1-6; TRBD1 might be the D (6 bases). The CDR3 length is 15 residues. V was shortened by 5 bases and J by 3 bases, with 11 bases between the two germline ends. CDR1 and CDR2 from the germline V gene are SGHTA and FQGNSA. The CDR3 loop reads CASSTLTGYNSPLHF. The CDR3 bases are TGTGCCAGCAGCACGTTGACAGGCTATAATTCACCCCTCCACTTT.